Presented here are 9 T cell receptor beta chains from one specimen sequenced in a study of cytotoxic CD8 clonotypes in ibrutinib-treated CLL. Assay: immunoSEQ multiplex PCR; the TCRdb copy retains only in-frame clones and omits some. The sample has roughly 150,000 clones, approximately 91% seen once; the top ten hold over 2.5%. The sample consisted of PBMCs, taken at disease progression, from a patient treated with ibrutinib. These receptors were obtained from a human donor with chronic lymphocytic leukemia.

J is TRBJ2-2 and V is TRBV13, with 9 bases identical to TRBD1. The CDR3 runs to 17 residues. Germline V gives CDR1 PRHDT, CDR2 FYEKMQ (reference sequence). Unmatched junction bases numbered 21, after V lost 9 bases and J lost 10 bases. The CDR3 DNA reads TGTGCCAGAGATAAATGCCTGTGGACAGGGGTTTCATCGGAGCTGTTTTTT. This translates into CARDKCLWTGVSSELFF.

In its sample, this clone was seen a few times. The chain combines TRBV14 with TRBJ1-1; no clear D gene. Deletions cut 0 bases from V and 11 bases from J, with 16 bases between. This CDR3 is built from 14 residues. CDR1 and CDR2 (germline): SGHDN, FVKESK. DNA of the CDR3: TGTGCCAGCAGCCAAGACGACGGCGTACATAGGGCTTTCTTT. Amino acid sequence: CASSQDDGVHRAFF.

The chain links TRBV30 to TRBJ2-6, with 10 bases aligning to TRBD1. V dropped 1 base and J dropped 2; count of bases not matched to a gene: 5. This CDR3 contains 17 residues. Germline loops: CDR1 GTSNPN, CDR2 SVGIG (reference sequence). The CDR3 here is CAWSERQGAAGANVLTF. The CDR3 DNA reads as TGTGCCTGGAGTGAAAGACAGGGGGCGGCTGGGGCCAACGTCCTGACTTTC.

The V and J genes are TRBV6-1 and TRBJ1-1, with TRBD1 matching 7 bases. J was trimmed by 3 bases and V by 6 bases; bases with no gene match: 10. CDR1 is MNHNS and CDR2 is SASEGT in the germline V gene. The CDR3 contains 15 residues. The CDR3 loop is CASRKIITGDTEAFF. In nucleotides, the CDR3 is TGTGCCAGCAGGAAGATAATAACAGGGGACACTGAAGCTTTCTTT.

The CDR3 spells CASSWQGAGEYF. The CDR3 region has the DNA TGTGCCAGCAGTTGGCAGGGGGCGGGGGAATACTTC. The chain combines TRBV6-6 with TRBJ2-5; TRBD1 might be the D (8 bases). CDR3 size: 12 residues. V dropped 4 bases and J dropped 14 bases, with 17 bases sitting between them. Germline V lookup: CDR1 MNHNY, CDR2 SVGAGI (reference sequence).

The chain joins TRBV27 to TRBJ2-1; 11 positions match TRBD2. V lost 6 bases, J lost 0 bases, and 16 bases stayed unmatched. This CDR3 is built from 20 residues. The germline V gene has CDR1 MNHEY and CDR2 SMNVEV (reference sequence). The CDR3 region has the DNA TGTGCCAGCAGAGATCGCGGGGGGGCTAGCGGGAGGTCCTCCTACAATGAGCAGTTCTTC. Translating it yields CASRDRGGASGRSSYNEQFF.

The chain employs TRBV5-1 and TRBJ2-1; TRBD2 matches 7 bases. This CDR3 is 15 amino acids long. The germline V gene has CDR1 SGHRS and CDR2 YFSETQ. The V and J ends lost 1 base and 3 bases, in that order; junction bases with no gene match: 4. The CDR3 coding sequence is TGCGCCAGCAGCTTGTCGTCTAGCGGCTACAATGAGCAGTTCTTC. Amino acids: CASSLSSSGYNEQFF.

V is TRBV27 and J is TRBJ2-3, with 12 bases lining up with TRBD1. The CDR3 length is 16 residues. Trimming took 7 bases from V and 2 from J; bases not matched to a gene: 7. Looked up from germline, CDR1 is MNHEY and CDR2 is SMNVEV (reference sequence). The CDR3 coding sequence is TGTGCCAGCACCCTCGGGACAGGGGGCGTCACAGATACGCAGTATTTT. Residues: CASTLGTGGVTDTQYF.

J is TRBJ1-2 and V is TRBV11-1, with a weak D call TRBD1 (6 bases). The V and J ends lost 5 bases and 8 bases respectively, with 12 bases between them. The CDR3 extends over 12 amino acids. CDR1 is SGHAT and CDR2 is FQDESV in the germline V gene (reference sequence). The CDR3 nucleotides read TGTGCCAGCAGCCCAGGGGTAGGAGGCTACACCTTC. Translating gives CASSPGVGGYTF.